The following is a T cell receptor (beta chain) sequence with its context. With 60 Vbeta and 13 Jbeta primers, the PCR was carried out. Clones were sequenced by immunoSEQ multiplex PCR, and TCRdb holds only the in-frame ones, with some missing. Of under 200,000 clones in the sample, more than 70% were seen once. This record comes from a study of cytomegalovirus exposure and HLA in healthy donors. The sample comprised PBMCs. The source of this sequence is a male donor in good health and CMV-seropositive.

CDR3 in amino acids: CASSIDRVLAFF. CDR3 DNA: TGTGCCAGCAGCATAGACAGGGTTTTAGCTTTCTTT. V gene TRBV5-6 combines with J gene TRBJ1-1; 7 bases are a match to TRBD1. V gave up 4 bases and J gave up 10 bases; unmatched junction bases: 7. Looked up from germline, CDR1 is SGHDT and CDR2 is YYEEEE. The length of the CDR3 is 12 residues. Combining the CDR3 with reference TRBV5-6 and TRBJ1-1 gives the whole variable domain DAGVTQSPTHLIKTRGQQVTLRCSPKSGHDTVSWYQQALGQGPQFIFQYYEEEERQRGNFPDRFSGHQFPNYSSELNVNALLLGDSALYLCASSIDRVLAFFGQGTRLTVV.